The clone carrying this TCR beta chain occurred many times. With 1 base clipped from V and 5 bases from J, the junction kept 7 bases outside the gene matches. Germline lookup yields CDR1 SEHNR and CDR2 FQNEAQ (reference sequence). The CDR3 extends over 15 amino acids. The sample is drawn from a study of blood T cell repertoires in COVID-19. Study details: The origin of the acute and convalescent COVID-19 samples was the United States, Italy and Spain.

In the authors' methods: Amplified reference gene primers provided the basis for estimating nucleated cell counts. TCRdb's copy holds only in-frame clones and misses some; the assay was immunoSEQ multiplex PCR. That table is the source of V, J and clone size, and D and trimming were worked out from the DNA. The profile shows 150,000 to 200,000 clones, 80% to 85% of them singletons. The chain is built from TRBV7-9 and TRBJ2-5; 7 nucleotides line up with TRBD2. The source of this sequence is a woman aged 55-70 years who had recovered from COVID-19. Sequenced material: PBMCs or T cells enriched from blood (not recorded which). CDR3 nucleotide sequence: TGTGCCAGCAGCTTAGAGTCGGGAGGCGATGAGACCCAGTACTTC. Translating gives CASSLESGGDETQYF. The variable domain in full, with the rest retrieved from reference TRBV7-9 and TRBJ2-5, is DTGVSQNPRHKITKRGQNVTFRCDPISEHNRLYWYRQTLGQGPEFLTYFQNEAQLEKSRLLSDRFSAERPKGSFSTLEIQRTEQGDSAMYLCASSLESGGDETQYFGPGTRLLVL.